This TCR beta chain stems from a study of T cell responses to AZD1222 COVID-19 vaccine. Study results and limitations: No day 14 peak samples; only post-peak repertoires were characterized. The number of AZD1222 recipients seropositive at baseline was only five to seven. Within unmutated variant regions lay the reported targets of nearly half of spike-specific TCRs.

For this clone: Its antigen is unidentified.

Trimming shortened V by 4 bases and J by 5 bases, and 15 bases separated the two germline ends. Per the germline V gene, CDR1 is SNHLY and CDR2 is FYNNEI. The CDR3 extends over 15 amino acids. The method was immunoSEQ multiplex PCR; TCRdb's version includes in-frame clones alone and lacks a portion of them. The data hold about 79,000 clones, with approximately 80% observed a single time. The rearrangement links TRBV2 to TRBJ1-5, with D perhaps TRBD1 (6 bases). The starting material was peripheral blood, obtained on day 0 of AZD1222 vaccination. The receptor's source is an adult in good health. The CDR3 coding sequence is TGTGCCAGCAGTGCGTTACAGGGTCATCATCAGCCCCAGCATTTT. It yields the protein CASSALQGHHQPQHF. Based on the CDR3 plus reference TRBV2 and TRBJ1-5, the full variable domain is EPEVTQTPSHQVTQMGQEVILRCVPISNHLYFYWYRQILGQKVEFLVSFYNNEISEKSEIFDDQFSVERPDGSNFTLKIRSTKLEDSAMYFCASSALQGHHQPQHFGDGTRLSIL.